One and the same sample provided the 27 T cell receptor beta chains below, sequenced in a study of Graves' ophthalmopathy and Graves' hyperthyroidism. Amplification of the TCR beta CDR3 regions used RNA transcripts (as template). The library came from an HTBI-primed first-round RT-PCR and a second-round multiplex PCR. One entry per CDR3 protein results from TCRdb running MiXCR on the multiplex PCR reads. Among around 1,200,000 distinct CDR3 sequences listed, approximately 35% were seen once. Specimen: peripheral blood or thyroid tissue (not recorded which). The origin of the receptors is an adult man with Graves' hyperthyroidism.

This clonotype was detected once. The chain couples TRBV9 to TRBJ1-4; the D is unclear. The CDR3 is made up of 14 amino acids. The V gene's germline CDR1 is SGDLS and CDR2 YYNGEE. With 4 bases removed from V and 3 bases from J, the gap between germline ends came to 10 bases. CDR3 coding DNA: TGTGCCAGCAGCTTCGGTTCTGCTAATGAAAAACTGTTTTTT. Residues: CASSFGSANEKLFF. The full variable domain, with the rest looked up from reference TRBV9 and TRBJ1-4, is DSGVTQTPKHLITATGQRVTLRCSPRSGDLSVYWYQQSLDQGLQFLIQYYNGEERAKGNILERFSAQQFPDLHSELNLSSLELGDSALYFCASSFGSANEKLFFGSGTQLSVL.

The chain uses TRBV10-3 and TRBJ2-7; 7 bases agree with TRBD1. The CDR3 length is 14 residues. Germline V gene data show CDR1 as ENHRY and CDR2 as SYGVKD. After removal of 5 bases from V and 5 bases from J, the junction contained 9 bases not matched to a gene. CDR3 DNA: TGTGCCATCAGTAAGACAGGGCCTGTTGACGAGCAGTACTTC. Protein product: CAISKTGPVDEQYF.

This clonotype was picked up many times. This chain connects TRBV10-3 to TRBJ1-6; TRBD1 matches 8 bases. In germline, CDR1 is ENHRY, CDR2 SYGVKD. After removal of 3 bases from V and 7 bases from J, the junction contained 5 bases not matched to a gene. The CDR3 covers 15 residues. The CDR3 is CAISEGDRQNSPLHF. In nucleotides, the CDR3 is TGTGCCATCAGTGAAGGGGACAGGCAAAATTCACCCCTCCACTTT.

This clonotype was seen ten or more times. V and J are TRBV7-2 and TRBJ2-7, with a possible D match to TRBD1 (5 bases). Germline values: CDR1 SGHTA, CDR2 FQGNSA. The CDR3 runs to 13 residues. V shed 5 bases and J shed 6 bases, with 14 bases lying between them. The chain's CDR3 is CASSERYRGEQYF. CDR3 coding DNA: TGTGCCAGCAGCGAAAGATATAGGGGCGAGCAGTACTTC.

This clonotype was recorded a few times. A much more abundant neighbour one base away suggests this may be a read error. The rearrangement joins TRBV10-3 to TRBJ1-6; D not resolved. The V gene lost 6 bases and the J gene lost 6 bases, with 6 bases spanning the gap. The CDR3 runs 12 residues. Per germline, CDR1 ENHRY and CDR2 SYGVKD. In nucleotides, the CDR3 is TGTGCCATCAGGGTGACTAATTCACCCCTCCACTTT. Protein product: CAIRVTNSPLHF.

This clonotype was observed many times. V is TRBV20-1 and J is TRBJ1-4, with D possibly matching TRBD1 (5 bases). This CDR3 region has 14 residues. The V end was cut by 5 bases, the J end by 8 bases, with 18 bases between. Germline CDR1 and CDR2: DFQATT and SNEGSKA (reference sequence). The CDR3 nucleotides read TGCAGTGCTCTTGACAGTAGCTTAGAGGAAAAACTGTTTTTT. Translating gives CSALDSSLEEKLFF.

This sequence joins TRBV29-1 and TRBJ1-2; unclear D gene. CDR1 SQVTM and CDR2 ANQGSEA come from the germline V gene. CDR3 size: 11 residues. Trimming pared 7 bases from V and 4 bases from J, leaving 10 bases between. The CDR3: CSAVATYGYTF. The CDR3 DNA is TGCAGCGCCGTCGCGACCTATGGCTACACCTTC. Using reference TRBV29-1 and TRBJ1-2 for the parts outside the CDR3, the full variable domain is SAVISQKPSRDICQRGTSLTIQCQVDSQVTMMFWYRQQPGQSLTLIATANQGSEATYESGFVIDKFPISRPNLTFSTLTVSNMSPEDSSIYLCSAVATYGYTFGSGTRLTVV.

This clonotype was counted many times. The CDR3: CASSLTKRLNTEAFF. CDR3 nucleotide sequence: TGTGCCAGCAGCTTGACAAAACGACTCAACACTGAAGCTTTCTTT. The chain has TRBV7-8 and TRBJ1-1; D ambiguous. This CDR3 is 15 amino acids long. CDR1 and CDR2 from the germline V gene are SGHVS and FQNEAQ. Trimming removed 3 bases at V and 2 bases at J, with 13 bases between.

Points on this clonotype: The CDR3 end shows no conserved phenylalanine or tryptophan, and so a read error is likely. The chain has TRBV5-4 and TRBJ2-5, with D possibly being TRBD2 (5 bases). The germline V gene encodes CDR1 SGHNT and CDR2 YYREEE (reference sequence). CDR3 length equals 15 residues. The CDR3 region has the DNA TGTGCCAGCAGCCCCCGGGGTGGGGTGAGAGAGGCCCAGTACCTC. Translating gives CASSPRGGVREAQYL.

This clonotype was seen a handful of times. This sequence joins TRBV7-9 and TRBJ1-1, with D unclear. CDR3 length: 13 amino acids. Germline lookup yields CDR1 SEHNR and CDR2 FQNEAQ (reference sequence). V was pared by 5 bases and J by 7 bases, with 14 bases between. CDR3 amino acids: CASSLLQVDEAFF. The CDR3 DNA reads TGTGCCAGCAGCCTACTACAAGTGGATGAAGCTTTCTTT.

At least ten counts were recorded for this clonotype. One end of the junction varies from germline; a read error may be responsible. The chain recombines TRBV29-1 with TRBJ1-2, with D unresolved. The CDR3 consists of 11 residues. Germline V gene lookup returns CDR1 SQVTM and CDR2 ANQGSEA. Written as DNA, the CDR3 is TGCAGCGTTGAATTCCTTCTACTCATTTTTTTC. Translated: CSVEFLLLIFF.

There are a few counts of this clonotype. The chain has TRBV5-1 and TRBJ2-5; D may be TRBD2 (5 bases). V was trimmed by 0 bases and J by 2 bases, leaving 14 bases between them. Germline CDR1 is SGHRS and CDR2 is YFSETQ. CDR3 length: 16 residues. As DNA, the CDR3 is TGCGCCAGCAGCTTGGTTGGGTTTCGGGGACAAGAGACCCAGTACTTC. Amino acids: CASSLVGFRGQETQYF.

This clonotype was seen more than once but under ten times. A much larger clone sits a single nucleotide away, making a read error possible. The chain couples TRBV7-2 to TRBJ1-4; maybe TRBD1 (5 bases). Trimming left V 5 bases short and J 7 bases short, with 14 bases between. Germline lookup yields CDR1 SGHTA and CDR2 FQGNSA. This CDR3 spans 14 amino acids. CDR3 amino acids: CASSIGAIGEKLFF. The CDR3 DNA reads TGTGCCAGCAGCATAGGGGCGATAGGTGAAAAACTGTTTTTT.

The rearrangement links TRBV20-1 to TRBJ2-5, with D perhaps being TRBD1 or TRBD2 (5 bases each). Trimming removed 6 bases at V and 6 bases at J, with 8 bases between. The CDR3 contains 10 residues. Germline V lookup: CDR1 DFQATT, CDR2 SNEGSKA (reference sequence). CDR3 DNA: TGCAGTGCGCCGGGGCAGACCCAGTACTTC. Translating it yields CSAPGQTQYF.

The chain is built from TRBV7-2 and TRBJ2-5; D may be TRBD2 (6 bases). The germline V and J ends were trimmed by 11 bases and 7 bases, with 23 bases remaining between them. The CDR3 has 14 amino acids. From germline, CDR1 is SGHTA and CDR2 FQGNSA. The CDR3 is CAEQLSREAGTQYF. The CDR3 coding sequence is TGTGCCGAGCAGCTCAGCAGGGAGGCTGGGACCCAGTACTTC. The full variable domain, completed using reference TRBV7-2 and TRBJ2-5, is GAGVSQSPSNKVTEKGKDVELRCDPISGHTALYWYRQSLGQGLEFLIYFQGNSAPDKSGLPSDRFSAERTGGSVSTLTIQRTQQEDSAVYLCAEQLSREAGTQYFGPGTRLLVL.

This clonotype was counted at least ten times. This chain joins TRBV29-1 and TRBJ2-2, with D maybe TRBD2 (5 bases). This CDR3 is built from 14 residues. V lost 6 bases and J 4 bases, leaving 15 bases between the germline ends. Per the germline V gene, CDR1 is SQVTM and CDR2 is ANQGSEA. DNA for the CDR3: TGCAGCGTGGGAAGGGTGGGGAGCACCGGGGAGCTGTTTTTT. It specifies CSVGRVGSTGELFF.

The DNA for the CDR3 is TGCAGCGTTGTTAGCGATGGTGGCTACGGCTACACCTTC. It is translated as CSVVSDGGYGYTF. The chain links TRBV29-1 to TRBJ1-2; D gene unclear. Germline values: CDR1 SQVTM, CDR2 ANQGSEA. This CDR3 spans 13 amino acids. The V gene lost 4 bases and the J gene lost 8 bases, with 17 bases spanning the gap.

This clonotype showed up many times. This sequence joins TRBV10-3 and TRBJ2-7, with TRBD1 matching 8 bases. V was clipped by 5 bases and J by 3 bases; unmatched bases: 9. The V gene's germline CDR1 is ENHRY and CDR2 SYGVKD. The CDR3 consists of 15 residues. CDR3 sequence: CAISPRGQGGYEQYF. For the CDR3, the DNA is TGTGCCATCAGTCCTAGAGGACAGGGTGGCTACGAGCAGTACTTC.

This clonotype was recorded many times. This chain joins TRBV29-1 and TRBJ2-5; D is uncertain. Germline V gene sequence: CDR1 SQVTM, CDR2 ANQGSEA. V was trimmed by 1 base and J by 3 bases, leaving 12 bases between them. The CDR3 contains 14 residues. The CDR3 protein is CSVEGRTAKETQYF. CDR3 sequence (DNA): TGCAGCGTTGAAGGTCGAACAGCTAAAGAGACCCAGTACTTC.

Many counts were recorded for this clonotype. The gene calls are TRBV20-1 and TRBJ1-1, with 9 bases aligning to TRBD1. Germline assignment: CDR1 DFQATT and CDR2 SNEGSKA (reference sequence). V gave up 6 bases and J gave up 3 bases; unmatched junction bases: 8. The CDR3 extends over 14 amino acids. The CDR3 sequence: CSAWDREWDTEAFF. As DNA, the CDR3 is TGCAGTGCCTGGGACAGGGAGTGGGACACTGAAGCTTTCTTT.

This clonotype was seen at least ten times. V gene TRBV29-1 combines with J gene TRBJ2-7; D is unresolved. The CDR3 sequence is 12 residues long. V was pared by 5 bases and J by 3 bases, with 11 bases between. From germline, CDR1 is SQVTM and CDR2 ANQGSEA. The CDR3 sequence is CSVTLPSYEQYF. As DNA, the CDR3 is TGCAGCGTTACGCTCCCTAGCTACGAGCAGTACTTC.

The chain combines TRBV7-2 with TRBJ2-3; D perhaps matches TRBD2 (6 bases). CDR3 length: 14 residues. Looked up from germline, CDR1 is SGHTA and CDR2 is FQGNSA. The V end lost 4 bases, the J end lost 5 bases, and 13 bases lay between the germline ends. The DNA for the CDR3 is TGTGCCAGCAGCTCCCGGGACTTACGAGATACGCAGTATTTT. This encodes CASSSRDLRDTQYF.

This clonotype occurred a few times. The J gene is TRBJ1-1, the V gene TRBV12-3 or TRBV12-4; 8 nucleotides match TRBD1. The ends lost 5 bases at V and 3 bases at J; junction bases unmatched: 5. The CDR3 loop spans 14 amino acids. The chain's CDR3 is CASSAGQGDTEAFF. In DNA, the CDR3 is TGTGCCAGCAGTGCAGGACAGGGAGACACTGAAGCTTTCTTT.

The V gene is TRBV9, the J gene TRBJ2-2; D is uncertain. The CDR3 totals 13 residues. Trimming pared 0 bases from V and 4 bases from J, leaving 4 bases between. Germline CDR1 reads SGDLS; CDR2 reads YYNGEE. CDR3 region: CASSVDPTGELFF. The CDR3 coding sequence is TGTGCCAGCAGCGTAGATCCCACCGGGGAGCTGTTTTTT.

CDR3 region: CASSLGRQPPNYGYTF. Written as DNA, the CDR3 is TGTGCCAGCAGCTTAGGTAGACAGCCACCTAACTATGGCTACACCTTC. The chain couples TRBV7-9 to TRBJ1-2; a possible D gene is TRBD1 (5 bases). This CDR3 region has 16 residues. Looked up from germline, CDR1 is SEHNR and CDR2 is FQNEAQ (reference sequence). Trimming removed 1 base at V and 0 bases at J, with 12 bases between.

In its sample, this clonotype was seen many times. The chain uses TRBV29-1 and TRBJ2-2, with 7 bases lining up with TRBD1. The CDR3 contains 17 residues. The trim removed 6 bases at V and 1 base at J, leaving 14 bases unmatched. Germline V lookup: CDR1 SQVTM, CDR2 ANQGSEA. CDR3 amino acids: CSVVPGGKDGNTGELFF. DNA of the CDR3: TGCAGCGTCGTCCCAGGGGGAAAGGACGGGAACACCGGGGAGCTGTTTTTT.

This clonotype was counted only a few times. The rearrangement joins TRBV12-3 or TRBV12-4 to TRBJ1-5; the D is unclear. V lost 3 bases, J lost 11 bases, and 14 bases lay in between. The CDR3 spans 13 residues. The CDR3 here is CASSFVGNRAQHF. In DNA, the CDR3 is TGTGCCAGCAGTTTTGTGGGAAATCGGGCCCAGCATTTT.